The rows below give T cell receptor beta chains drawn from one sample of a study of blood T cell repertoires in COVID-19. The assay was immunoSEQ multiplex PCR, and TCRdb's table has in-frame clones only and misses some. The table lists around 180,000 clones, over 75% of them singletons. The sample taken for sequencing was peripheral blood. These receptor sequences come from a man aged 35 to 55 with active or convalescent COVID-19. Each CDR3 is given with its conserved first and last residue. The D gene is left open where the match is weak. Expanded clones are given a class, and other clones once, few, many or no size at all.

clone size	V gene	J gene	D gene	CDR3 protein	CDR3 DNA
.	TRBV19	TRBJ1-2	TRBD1	CASRRQGEGYGYTF	TGTGCCAGTAGAAGACAGGGGGAGGGCTATGGCTACACCTTC
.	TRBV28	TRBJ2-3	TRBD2	CASSLSGLAGVPHF	TGTGCCAGCAGTTTATCCGGACTAGCGGGGGTTCCGCACTTT
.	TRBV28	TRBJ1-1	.	CASSFRGYTEAFF	TGTGCCAGCAGTTTTAGAGGGTACACTGAAGCTTTCTTT
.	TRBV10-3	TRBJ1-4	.	CANARTAFTEKLFF	TGTGCCAACGCGAGGACAGCCTTTACTGAAAAACTGTTTTTT
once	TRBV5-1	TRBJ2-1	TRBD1	CASSPLRDRGYHEQFF	TGCGCCAGCAGCCCCCTCCGGGACAGGGGGTATCATGAGCAGTTCTTC
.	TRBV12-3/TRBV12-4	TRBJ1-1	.	CASSLGRNTEAFF	TGTGCCAGCAGTTTAGGGAGGAACACTGAAGCTTTCTTT
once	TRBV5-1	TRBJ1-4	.	CASSLTAYNEKLFF	TGCGCCAGCAGCTTGACAGCCTACAATGAAAAACTGTTTTTT
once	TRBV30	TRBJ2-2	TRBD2	CAWSGLAGLTGELFF	TGTGCCTGGAGCGGACTAGCGGGGCTCACCGGGGAGCTGTTTTTT
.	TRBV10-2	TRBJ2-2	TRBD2	CASRRGGVTGELFF	TGCGCCAGCAGGAGGGGAGGGGTCACCGGGGAGCTGTTTTTT
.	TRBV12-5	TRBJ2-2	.	CASGPFRGLSTGELFF	TGTGCTAGTGGTCCCTTCAGGGGTCTAAGCACCGGGGAGCTGTTTTTT
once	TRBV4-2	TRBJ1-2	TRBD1	CASSQGGDRAIYGYTF	TGTGCCAGCAGCCAAGGAGGGGACAGGGCGATCTATGGCTACACCTTC
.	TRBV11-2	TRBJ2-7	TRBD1	CASSLERDRGRREQYF	TGTGCCAGCAGCTTAGAAAGGGACAGGGGACGGCGCGAGCAGTACTTC
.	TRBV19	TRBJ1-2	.	CASTQQGYGYTF	TGTGCCAGTACCCAACAGGGCTATGGCTACACCTTC
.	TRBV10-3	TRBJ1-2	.	CAISESGAVPNYGYTF	TGTGCCATCAGTGAGTCGGGAGCAGTACCTAACTATGGCTACACCTTC
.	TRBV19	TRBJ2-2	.	CASSSLRNTGELFF	TGTGCCAGTAGTTCCCTTAGGAACACCGGGGAGCTGTTTTTT
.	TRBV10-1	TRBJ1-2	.	CASRTAFRGYTF	TGCGCCAGCAGGACAGCTTTCCGTGGCTACACCTTC
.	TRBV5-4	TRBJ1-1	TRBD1	CASRRASGGMNTEAFF	TGTGCCAGCAGAAGGGCCTCAGGGGGCATGAACACTGAAGCTTTCTTT
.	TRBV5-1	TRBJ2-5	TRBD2	CASSLELAGGRETQYF	TGCGCCAGCAGCTTGGAACTAGCGGGGGGAAGAGAGACCCAGTACTTC
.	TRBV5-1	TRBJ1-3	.	CASSFSDTGNTIYF	TGCGCCAGCAGCTTCTCCGACACGGGAAACACCATATATTTT
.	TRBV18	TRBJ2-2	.	CASSAPSANTGELFF	TGTGCCAGCTCAGCCCCTAGCGCGAACACCGGGGAGCTGTTTTTT
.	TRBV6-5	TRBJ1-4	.	CASSRRATNEKLFF	TGTGCCAGCAGTCGGAGGGCAACTAATGAAAAACTGTTTTTT
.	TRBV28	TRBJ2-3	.	CASNPARQGSTDTQYF	TGTGCCAGCAACCCCGCTCGGCAGGGAAGCACAGATACGCAGTATTTT
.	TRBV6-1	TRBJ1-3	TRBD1	CASSEAPTGAGNTIYF	TGTGCCAGCAGTGAAGCCCCGACAGGGGCTGGAAACACCATATATTTT
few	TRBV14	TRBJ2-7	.	CASSPRSPGYEQYF	TGTGCCAGCTCGCCGCGGTCGCCCGGCTACGAGCAGTACTTC
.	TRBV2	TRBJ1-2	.	CASSGSRGINYGYTF	TGTGCCAGCAGTGGTTCGCGGGGTATCAACTATGGCTACACCTTC
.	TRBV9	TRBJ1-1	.	CASSVAQATTEAFF	TGTGCCAGCAGCGTAGCACAGGCTACCACTGAAGCTTTCTTT
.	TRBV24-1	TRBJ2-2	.	CATSDKPGALGTGELFF	TGTGCCACCAGTGATAAGCCGGGAGCACTGGGCACCGGGGAGCTGTTTTTT
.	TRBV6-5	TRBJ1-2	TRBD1	CASSSTGGPYGYTF	TGTGCCAGCAGTTCGACAGGGGGCCCCTATGGCTACACCTTC
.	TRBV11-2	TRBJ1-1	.	CASSLVPTAGKDTEAFF	TGTGCCAGCAGCTTAGTCCCAACGGCAGGGAAGGACACTGAAGCTTTCTTT
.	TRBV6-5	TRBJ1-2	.	CASSSQTRMDIGYTF	TGTGCCAGCAGTTCGCAGACCCGGATGGACATCGGCTACACCTTC
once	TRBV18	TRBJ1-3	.	CASSPGTAAGNTIYF	TGTGCCAGCTCACCTGGGACTGCTGCTGGAAACACCATATATTTT
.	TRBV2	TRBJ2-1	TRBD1	CASTADRGYNEQFF	TGTGCCTCCACCGCGGACAGGGGCTACAATGAGCAGTTCTTC
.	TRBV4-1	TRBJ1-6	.	CASSDRAGIVAPLHF	TGCGCCAGCAGCGATCGGGCGGGTATAGTGGCACCCCTCCACTTT
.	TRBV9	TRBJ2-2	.	CASSSRRHPNTGELFF	TGTGCCAGCAGCTCCCGAAGACACCCGAACACCGGGGAGCTGTTTTTT
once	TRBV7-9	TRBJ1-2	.	CASSKDRRGSGYTF	TGTGCCAGCAGCAAAGACCGGAGGGGTAGTGGCTACACCTTC
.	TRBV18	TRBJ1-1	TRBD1	CASAGGMNTEAFF	TGTGCCAGCGCAGGGGGCATGAACACTGAAGCTTTCTTT
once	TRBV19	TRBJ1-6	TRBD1	CASSVPGQGSAYNSPLHF	TGTGCCAGTAGTGTTCCGGGACAGGGGAGCGCCTATAATTCACCCCTCCACTTT
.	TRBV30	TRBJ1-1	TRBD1	CAWSIPTGSRNTEAFF	TGTGCCTGGAGTATCCCGACAGGGTCCAGGAACACTGAAGCTTTCTTT
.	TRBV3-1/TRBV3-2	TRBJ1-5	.	CASSLQGNQPQHF	TGTGCCAGCAGCCTCCAGGGTAATCAGCCCCAGCATTTT
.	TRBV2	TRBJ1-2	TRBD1	CASRTGFVAF	TGTGCCAGCAGGACAGGGTTCGTCGCCTTC
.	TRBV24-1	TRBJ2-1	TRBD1	CATSDRTGGYNEQFF	TGTGCCACCAGTGATAGGACAGGGGGCTACAATGAGCAGTTCTTC
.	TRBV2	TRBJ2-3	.	CASAAFGVITDTQYF	TGTGCCAGCGCGGCCTTCGGGGTTATCACAGATACGCAGTATTTT
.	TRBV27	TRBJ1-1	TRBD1	CASSLSLRTGVVLPNTEAFF	TGTGCCAGCAGTTTATCGTTGAGGACAGGGGTAGTGTTGCCGAACACTGAAGCTTTCTTT
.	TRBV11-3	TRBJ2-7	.	CASSLDRQEQYF	TGTGCCAGCAGCTTAGATCGTCAGGAGCAGTACTTC
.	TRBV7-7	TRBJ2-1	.	CASSLNRDDEQFF	TGTGCTAGCAGCTTGAACAGGGACGATGAGCAGTTCTTC
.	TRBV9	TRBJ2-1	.	CASSVRTASYNEQFF	TGTGCCAGCAGCGTCAGGACAGCCTCCTACAATGAGCAGTTCTTC
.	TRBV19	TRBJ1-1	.	CASSPDSVGAFF	TGTGCCAGTAGTCCTGACAGCGTAGGGGCTTTCTTT
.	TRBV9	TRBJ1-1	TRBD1	CASSPGSYGQGNTEAFF	TGTGCCAGCAGCCCCGGGTCCTATGGACAGGGAAACACTGAAGCTTTCTTT
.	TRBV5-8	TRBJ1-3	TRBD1	CASSLVLGQGSGNTIYF	TGTGCCAGCAGCTTGGTTCTGGGACAGGGATCAGGAAACACCATATATTTT
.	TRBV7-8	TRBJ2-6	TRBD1	CASSPRPGQGSSGANVLTF	TGTGCCAGCAGCCCCCGGCCGGGACAGGGATCGTCTGGGGCCAACGTCCTGACTTTC
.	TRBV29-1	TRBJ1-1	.	CSATRQLNTEAFF	TGCAGCGCCACCAGACAGTTGAACACTGAAGCTTTCTTT
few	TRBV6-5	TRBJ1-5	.	CASSLRGSSQPQHF	TGTGCCAGCAGTTTAAGGGGATCAAGTCAGCCCCAGCATTTT
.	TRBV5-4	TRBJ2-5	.	CASSPASQETQYF	TGTGCCAGCAGCCCCGCTAGTCAAGAGACCCAGTACTTC
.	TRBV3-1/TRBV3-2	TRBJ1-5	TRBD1	CASSQRGQGGNQPQHF	TGTGCCAGCAGCCAACGCGGACAGGGGGGCAATCAGCCCCAGCATTTT